Listed here is a single TCR beta chain. The entry originates in a study of T cells in Graves' hyperthyroidism and ophthalmopathy. As for the study in general: Peripheral blood collection took place at initial diagnosis, before any treatment.

Researchers amplified the TCR beta CDR3 regions from RNA transcripts. An initial round of RT-PCR targeting the TCR CDR3 relied on the HTBI primer set. TCRdb reanalysed the multiplex PCR reads using MiXCR and keeps one entry per CDR3 protein. The repertoire holds around 700,000 distinct CDR3 sequences, with 18% as singletons. Germline CDR1 reads SGDLS; CDR2 reads YYNGEE. This CDR3 contains 15 residues. V was shortened by 0 bases and J by 0 bases, with 9 bases between the two germline ends. Diagnostic decisions used clinical symptoms, serum thyroxine and TRAb, thyroid ultrasound and orbital computed tomography. The study collected blood at first hyperthyroidism diagnosis, before any ophthalmopathy symptoms arose.

Source material: blood. This chain uses TRBV9 with TRBJ1-1; D ambiguous. The TCR sequence derives from a woman aged 45-65 years with Graves' hyperthyroidism that later progressed to Graves' ophthalmopathy. CDR3 in amino acids: CASSVEDVMNTEAFF. The CDR3, as DNA: TGTGCCAGCAGCGTAGAGGATGTGATGAACACTGAAGCTTTCTTT.